The 19 T cell receptor beta chains below all came from one sample that was sequenced in a study of shared clonotypes between healthy human individuals. Using immunoSEQ multiplex PCR, the repertoire was profiled, and TCRdb retains in-frame clones only, with some absent. The table shows more than 1.2 million clones, with about 98.5% occurring only once. Material for sequencing was naive CD4+ T cells sorted from blood. Subset noted: CD45RA+ positively selected. The receptors originated from a man aged 25 to 40 in good health.

The chain joins TRBV16 to TRBJ2-3; D is unclear. Germline V gives CDR1 KGHSY, CDR2 FQNENV. This CDR3 has 14 amino acids. Trimming removed 5 bases at V and 10 bases at J, with 19 bases between. CDR3 loop: CASSFSLYVDPQYF. CDR3 sequence (DNA): TGTGCCAGCAGCTTCTCCCTCTACGTGGATCCGCAGTATTTT.

The V gene is TRBV11-2, the J gene TRBJ2-5; possible D gene TRBD1, 7 bases. This CDR3 comprises 13 residues. Trimming took off 5 bases at V and 5 bases at J, with 12 bases between the two ends. In germline, CDR1 is SGHAT, CDR2 FQNNGV. The CDR3 sequence is CASSIGGGETQYF. The DNA for the CDR3 is TGTGCCAGCAGCATAGGAGGGGGCGAGACCCAGTACTTC.

V gene TRBV19 combines with J gene TRBJ2-3; D might be TRBD2 (6 bases). V was shortened by 3 bases and J by 2 bases, with 9 bases between the two germline ends. Germline CDR1 reads LNHDA; CDR2 reads SQIVND (reference sequence). The CDR3 is 14 amino acids. The chain's CDR3 is CASSMQRATDTQYF. CDR3 DNA: TGTGCCAGTAGTATGCAGCGGGCCACAGATACGCAGTATTTT.

The chain joins TRBV5-1 to TRBJ2-5; no clear D gene. The CDR3 has 12 residues. CDR1 is SGHRS and CDR2 is YFSETQ in the germline V gene. Trimming took off 5 bases at V and 5 bases at J, with 10 bases between the two ends. The DNA for the CDR3 is TGCGCCAGCAGTTTTAGACGCGAGACCCAGTACTTC. It yields the protein CASSFRRETQYF.

The CDR3 DNA follows: TGCAGCGCTGCCCAGGGATATACGCAGTATTTT. Its translation is CSAAQGYTQYF. The chain couples TRBV29-1 to TRBJ2-3; D is possibly TRBD1 (5 bases). CDR3 length: 11 amino acids. CDR1 and CDR2 (germline): SQVTM, ANQGSEA. Trimming removed 7 bases at V and 7 bases at J, with 12 bases between.

The rearrangement joins TRBV7-8 to TRBJ2-6; 7 nucleotides match TRBD1. CDR3 length: 16 amino acids. Germline CDR1 is SGHVS and CDR2 is FQNEAQ. The V and J ends lost 3 bases and 3 bases, in that order; junction bases with no gene match: 5. The CDR3 DNA sequence: TGTGCCAGCAGCTTCTACAGGGGCGGTGGGGCCAACGTCCTGACTTTC. Amino acid sequence: CASSFYRGGGANVLTF.

This rearrangement joins TRBV10-2 to TRBJ2-3; 11 bases are shared with TRBD2. The CDR3 extends over 15 amino acids. The V gene end was trimmed by 6 bases and the J gene end by 3 bases; junction bases not matched to a gene: 5. Germline loops: CDR1 WSHSY, CDR2 SAAADI. The CDR3 sequence: CASRVAGGPTDTQYF. CDR3 in DNA: TGCGCCAGCAGGGTAGCGGGAGGGCCTACAGATACGCAGTATTTT.

This chain connects TRBV7-3 to TRBJ2-1; a possible D gene is TRBD2 (5 bases). Trimming pared 5 bases from V and 0 bases from J, leaving 14 bases between. Looked up from germline, CDR1 is SGHTA and CDR2 is FQGTGA. The CDR3 sequence is 16 residues long. The CDR3: CASSPLSSGSYNEQFF. In DNA, the CDR3 is TGTGCCAGCAGCCCCCTGAGCAGCGGCTCCTACAATGAGCAGTTCTTC. Complete variable domain (other parts from reference TRBV7-3 and TRBJ2-1): GAGVSQTPSNKVTEKGKYVELRCDPISGHTALYWYRQSLGQGPEFLIYFQGTGAADDSGLPNDRFFAVRPEGSVSTLKIQRTERGDSAVYLCASSPLSSGSYNEQFFGPGTRLTVL.

The count of this clone is one. The chain employs TRBV2 and TRBJ2-7, with TRBD2 matching over 8 bases. The CDR3 runs 15 residues. The junction had 8 bases not matched to a gene; V was cut back by 7 bases and J by 0 bases. CDR1 is SNHLY and CDR2 is FYNNEI in the germline V gene. This CDR3 is CASKGERGSSYEQYF. Written as DNA, the CDR3 is TGTGCCAGCAAGGGCGAGCGGGGGAGCTCCTACGAGCAGTACTTC.

The chain carries TRBV10-1 and TRBJ2-7; D not certain. Germline V gene data show CDR1 as WNHNN and CDR2 as SYGVQD (reference sequence). This CDR3 contains 14 residues. V lost 5 bases and J lost 3, with 14 bases in between. CDR3 amino acids: CASSLRLGNYEQYF. CDR3 DNA sequence: TGCGCCAGCAGTTTACGGTTGGGGAACTACGAGCAGTACTTC.

Points on this clone: The same CDR3 can be traced to other DNA sequences in this sample. CDR3 DNA: TGTGCCTGGTCGGTCGGAGGTGAAAAACTGTTTTTT. This translates into CAWSVGGEKLFF. The chain links TRBV30 to TRBJ1-4; no reliable D call. The CDR3 spans 12 residues. The germline V and J ends were trimmed by 5 bases and 7 bases, with 11 bases remaining between them. Germline V lookup: CDR1 GTSNPN, CDR2 SVGIG (reference sequence).

This chain connects TRBV4-3 to TRBJ1-3; the D is unclear. The CDR3 spans 14 residues. Germline-derived CDR1 and CDR2 are LGHNA and YSLEER. Trimming pared 0 bases from V and 4 bases from J, leaving 7 bases between. In DNA form, the CDR3 reads TGCGCCAGCAGCCAAGATTTCCGGGGAAACACCATATATTTT. Protein product: CASSQDFRGNTIYF.

This chain uses TRBV28 with TRBJ1-3; the D is unclear. Between the trimmed V and J ends, which lost 6 bases and 1 base, there was a span of 10 bases. The V gene's germline CDR1 is MDHEN and CDR2 SYDVKM. This CDR3 is 14 amino acids long. The DNA for the CDR3 is TGTGCCAGCAGCCTTACACAGTCTGGAAACACCATATATTTT. Protein: CASSLTQSGNTIYF.

The chain employs TRBV7-9 and TRBJ1-3; TRBD1 matches 11 bases. Looked up from germline, CDR1 is SEHNR and CDR2 is FQNEAQ (reference sequence). J lost 2 bases, V lost 5 bases, and 11 bases had no gene match. This CDR3 has 18 residues. The CDR3 bases are TGTGCCAGCAGCGTGGGGGACAGGGGGACTTTCACTGGAAACACCATATATTTT. It translates to CASSVGDRGTFTGNTIYF. The full variable domain, its missing parts supplied by reference TRBV7-9 and TRBJ1-3, is DTGVSQNPRHKITKRGQNVTFRCDPISEHNRLYWYRQTLGQGPEFLTYFQNEAQLEKSRLLSDRFSAERPKGSFSTLEIQRTEQGDSAMYLCASSVGDRGTFTGNTIYFGEGSWLTVV.

The chain employs TRBV5-1 and TRBJ1-1; 7 bases line up with TRBD1. This CDR3 has 18 residues. Germline CDR1 and CDR2: SGHRS and YFSETQ. V gave up 1 base and J gave up 0 bases; unmatched junction bases: 12. Written as DNA, the CDR3 is TGCGCCAGCAGCTTGCGGAGGGACAGATTAGGCATGAACACTGAAGCTTTCTTT. Residues: CASSLRRDRLGMNTEAFF.

This clone was recorded only once. The J gene is TRBJ1-2, the V gene TRBV28; maybe TRBD1 (6 bases). The germline V gene has CDR1 MDHEN and CDR2 SYDVKM. This CDR3 spans 13 amino acids. Trimming removed 6 bases at V and 8 bases at J, with 16 bases between. The DNA for the CDR3 is TGTGCCAGCAGAGTTTCACCGGGGGCGGGCTACACCTTC. This encodes CASRVSPGAGYTF.

The chain combines TRBV21-1 with TRBJ1-5; no DNA check was done on the table's D call, TRBD1. TRBV21-1 is termed a pseudogene. The CDR3 spans 17 residues. The CDR3 is CASSVIGHRWINQPQHF. CDR3 bases: TGTGCCAGCAGCGTCATAGGACATCGGTGGATCAATCAGCCCCAGCATTTT.

The chain links TRBV11-2 to TRBJ2-3; 7 bases are a match to TRBD1. Germline CDR1 and CDR2: SGHAT and FQNNGV. The CDR3 contains 15 residues. J gave up 2 bases and V 0 bases, and 2 bases lay outside the gene matches. The DNA for the CDR3 is TGTGCCAGCAGCTTAGACGGGACAGCCACAGATACGCAGTATTTT. This translates into CASSLDGTATDTQYF. Full variable domain (outside the CDR3, taken from reference TRBV11-2 and TRBJ2-3): EAGVAQSPRYKIIEKRQSVAFWCNPISGHATLYWYQQILGQGPKLLIQFQNNGVVDDSQLPKDRFSAERLKGVDSTLKIQPAKLEDSAVYLCASSLDGTATDTQYFGPGTRLTVL.

The CDR3 spells CASRPLARTYEQYF. The CDR3, as DNA: TGTGCCAGCAGACCTCTAGCGAGAACCTACGAGCAGTACTTC. The chain employs TRBV13 and TRBJ2-7; tentative D call: TRBD2 (6 bases). V was trimmed by 6 bases and J by 2 bases, leaving 14 bases between them. The CDR3 is 14 residues long. Germline V gene data show CDR1 as PRHDT and CDR2 as FYEKMQ (reference sequence).